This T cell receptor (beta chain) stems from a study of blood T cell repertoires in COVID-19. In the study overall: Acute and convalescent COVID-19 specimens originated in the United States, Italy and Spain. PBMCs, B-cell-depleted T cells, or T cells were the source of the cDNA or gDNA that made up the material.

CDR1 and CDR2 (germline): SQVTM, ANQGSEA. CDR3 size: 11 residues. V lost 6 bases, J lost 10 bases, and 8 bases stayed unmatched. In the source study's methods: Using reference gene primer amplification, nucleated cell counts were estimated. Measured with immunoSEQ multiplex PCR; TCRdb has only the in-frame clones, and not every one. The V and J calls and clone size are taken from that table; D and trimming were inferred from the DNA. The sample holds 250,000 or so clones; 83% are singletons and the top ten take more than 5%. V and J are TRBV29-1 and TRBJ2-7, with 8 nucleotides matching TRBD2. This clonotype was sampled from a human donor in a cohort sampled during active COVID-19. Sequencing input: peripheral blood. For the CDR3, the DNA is TGCAGCGTCACCGGGACTAGAGCTCAGTACTTC. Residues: CSVTGTRAQYF.